This T cell receptor beta chain stems from a study of blood T cell repertoires in COVID-19 (dated by TCRdb to the early 2020s). Looking at the study overall: Samples covering the acute and convalescent phases of COVID-19 were provided by collaborators in the United States, Italy and Spain. The material from the prospective study consisted of cDNA or gDNA derived from T cells, B-cell-depleted T cells, or PBMCs. The sample metadata nearly always contained a de-identified subject ID, COVID-19 status, age in years and sex. HLA class I and class II types, where available, came from metadata supplied by the sample provider rather than from assay-based typing. Deeply sampled blood TCRbeta repertoires from subjects exposed to, actively infected with, or recovered from COVID-19 were included in the dataset. Samples were obtained from the ongoing ImmuneRACE study (first 160 participants) and from about 1,300 subjects provided by 6 global collaborators. The repertoires were released in a freely available public database meant as a resource for research on the immune response to SARS-CoV-2. Study-level results and caveats: How much clinical and demographic metadata was included differed by source and by participant, and the metadata was provided uncurated.

Including the terminal cysteine and phenylalanine, the CDR3 comprises 15 residues. The only DNA kept is the CDR3, 45 bases in frame from the first base. V was cut back by 2 bases and J by 3 bases, leaving a gap of 11 bases between them. According to the germline V gene, CDR1 reads MGHRA and CDR2 reads YSYEKL. TCRbeta CDR3 regions were amplified from genomic DNA using the immunoSEQ Assay, a bias-controlled multiplex PCR. The authors' analysis ran thus. Within the assay, amplification of reference gene primers was used to estimate how many nucleated cells each sample contained. To quantify the absolute abundance of each unique TCRbeta CDR3 rearrangement, sequence reads were collapsed and filtered. For each sample, productive Simpson clonality was calculated as the square root of Simpson's diversity index across productive rearrangements. Drawn from immuneACCESS, this table holds only the in-frame rearrangements with V and J called that TCRdb kept. Clones are partly lost; checked studies trace under half to an unresolved V gene and leave the rest unexplained. That table furnishes V, J and clone size, whereas the DNA furnished D and trimming. The sample contains 60,000 to 70,000 clones, about 82% of them found a single time. About 41% of the sample goes to the ten largest clones.

Whole blood was collected in K2EDTA tubes by collaborating institutions according to the institutions' own protocols. For TCRbeta analysis, collaborators shipped samples in one of three forms: frozen whole blood, isolated PBMCs, or DNA extracted from either of those sample types. With regard to this clone: Its antigen has not been determined. No much larger clone exists at a distance of one base, and base qualities are not known.

The chain was built from TRBV4-1 and TRBJ1-5, and perhaps TRBD1 as D gene, on 6 matching bases. The source is a human donor in a cohort sampled during active COVID-19. Sequencing was done on a sample of peripheral blood. The CDR3 sequence is CASSQLAGANQPQHF. The base sequence is TGCGCCAGCAGCCAATTAGCGGGGGCCAATCAGCCCCAGCATTTT.